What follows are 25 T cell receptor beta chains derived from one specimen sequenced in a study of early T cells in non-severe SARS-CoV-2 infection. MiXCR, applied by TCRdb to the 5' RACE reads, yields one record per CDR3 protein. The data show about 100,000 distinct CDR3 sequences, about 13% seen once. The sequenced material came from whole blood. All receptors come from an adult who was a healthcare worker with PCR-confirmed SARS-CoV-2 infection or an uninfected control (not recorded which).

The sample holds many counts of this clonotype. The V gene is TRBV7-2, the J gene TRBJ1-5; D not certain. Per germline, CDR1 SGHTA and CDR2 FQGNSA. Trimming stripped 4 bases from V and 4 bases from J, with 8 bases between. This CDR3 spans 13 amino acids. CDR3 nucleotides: TGTGCCAGCAGCTCCGGTTGGAATCAGCCCCAGCATTTT. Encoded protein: CASSSGWNQPQHF.

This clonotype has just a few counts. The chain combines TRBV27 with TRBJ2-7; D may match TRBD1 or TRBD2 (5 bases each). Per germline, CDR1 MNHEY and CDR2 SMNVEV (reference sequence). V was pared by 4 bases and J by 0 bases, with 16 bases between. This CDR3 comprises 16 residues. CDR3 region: CASSSAGTKSSYEQYF. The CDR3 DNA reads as TGTGCCAGCAGTTCGGCCGGGACGAAAAGCTCCTACGAGCAGTACTTC.

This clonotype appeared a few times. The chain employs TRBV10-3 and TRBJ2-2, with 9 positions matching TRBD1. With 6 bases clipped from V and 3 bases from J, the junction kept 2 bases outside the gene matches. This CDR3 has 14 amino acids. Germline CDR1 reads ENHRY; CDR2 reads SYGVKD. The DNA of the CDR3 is TGTGCCATCAGACAGGGGGCCGACACCGGGGAGCTGTTTTTT. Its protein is CAIRQGADTGELFF.

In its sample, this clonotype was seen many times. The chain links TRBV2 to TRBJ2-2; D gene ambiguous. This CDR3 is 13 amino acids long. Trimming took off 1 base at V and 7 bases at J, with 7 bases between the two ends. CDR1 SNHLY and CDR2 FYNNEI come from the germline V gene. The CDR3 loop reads CASSEVAIGELFF. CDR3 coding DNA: TGTGCCAGCAGTGAAGTTGCGATCGGGGAGCTGTTTTTT. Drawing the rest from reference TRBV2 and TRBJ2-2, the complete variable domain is EPEVTQTPSHQVTQMGQEVILRCVPISNHLYFYWYRQILGQKVEFLVSFYNNEISEKSEIFDDQFSVERPDGSNFTLKIRSTKLEDSAMYFCASSEVAIGELFFGEGSRLTVL.

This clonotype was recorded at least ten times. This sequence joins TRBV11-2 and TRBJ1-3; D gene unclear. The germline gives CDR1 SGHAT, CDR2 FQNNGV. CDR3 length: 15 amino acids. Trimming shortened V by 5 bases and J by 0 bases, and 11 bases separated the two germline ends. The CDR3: CASSPLTSSGNTIYF. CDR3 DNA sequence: TGTGCCAGCAGCCCCCTCACTAGCTCTGGAAACACCATATATTTT. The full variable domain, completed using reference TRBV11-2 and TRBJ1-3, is EAGVAQSPRYKIIEKRQSVAFWCNPISGHATLYWYQQILGQGPKLLIQFQNNGVVDDSQLPKDRFSAERLKGVDSTLKIQPAKLEDSAVYLCASSPLTSSGNTIYFGEGSWLTVV.

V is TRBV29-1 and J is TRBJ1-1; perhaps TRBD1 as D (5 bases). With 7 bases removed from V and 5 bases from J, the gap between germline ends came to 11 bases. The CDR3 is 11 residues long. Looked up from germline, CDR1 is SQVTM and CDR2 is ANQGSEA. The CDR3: CSGGTDTEAFF. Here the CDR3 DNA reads TGCAGCGGTGGGACGGATACTGAAGCTTTCTTT.

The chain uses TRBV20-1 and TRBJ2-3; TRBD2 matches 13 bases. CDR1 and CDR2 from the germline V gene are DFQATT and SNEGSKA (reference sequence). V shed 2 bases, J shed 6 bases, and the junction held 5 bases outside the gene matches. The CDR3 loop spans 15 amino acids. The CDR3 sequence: CSARRRTSGGDTQYF. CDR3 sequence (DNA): TGCAGTGCTAGACGAAGGACTAGCGGGGGTGATACGCAGTATTTT.

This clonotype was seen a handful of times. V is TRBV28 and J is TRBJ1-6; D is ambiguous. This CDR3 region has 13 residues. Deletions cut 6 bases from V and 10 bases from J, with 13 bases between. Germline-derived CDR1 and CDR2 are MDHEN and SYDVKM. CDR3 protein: CASSPGQESPLHF. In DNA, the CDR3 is TGTGCCAGCAGCCCCGGCCAGGAATCACCCCTCCACTTT.

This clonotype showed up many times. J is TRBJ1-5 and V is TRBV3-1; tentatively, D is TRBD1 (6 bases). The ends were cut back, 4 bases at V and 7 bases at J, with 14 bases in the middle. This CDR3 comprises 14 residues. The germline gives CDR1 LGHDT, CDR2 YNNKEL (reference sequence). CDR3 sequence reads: CASSPAGGGQPQHF. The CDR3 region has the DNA TGTGCCAGCAGCCCAGCCGGCGGGGGCCAGCCCCAGCATTTT.

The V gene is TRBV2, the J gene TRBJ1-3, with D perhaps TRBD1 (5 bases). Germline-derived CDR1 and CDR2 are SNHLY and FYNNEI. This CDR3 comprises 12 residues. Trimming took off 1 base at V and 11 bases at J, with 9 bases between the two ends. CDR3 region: CASSEDRMAIYF. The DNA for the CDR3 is TGTGCCAGCAGTGAAGACAGGATGGCCATATATTTT.

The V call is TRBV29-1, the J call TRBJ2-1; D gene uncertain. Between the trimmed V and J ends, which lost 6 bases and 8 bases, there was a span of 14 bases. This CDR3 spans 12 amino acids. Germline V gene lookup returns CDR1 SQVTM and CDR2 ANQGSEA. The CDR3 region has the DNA TGCAGCGTGACCCTGGGTTACGATGAGCAGTTCTTC. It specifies CSVTLGYDEQFF.

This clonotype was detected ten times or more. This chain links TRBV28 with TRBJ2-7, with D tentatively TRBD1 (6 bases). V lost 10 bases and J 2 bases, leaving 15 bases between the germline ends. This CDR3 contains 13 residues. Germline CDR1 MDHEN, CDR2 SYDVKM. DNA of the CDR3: TGTGCCACTGTATCAGGGGATACCTACGAGCAGTACTTC. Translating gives CATVSGDTYEQYF.

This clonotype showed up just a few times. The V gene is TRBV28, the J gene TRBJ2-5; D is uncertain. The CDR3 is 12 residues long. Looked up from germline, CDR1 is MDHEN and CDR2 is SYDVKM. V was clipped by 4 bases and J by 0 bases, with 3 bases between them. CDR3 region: CASSWDQETQYF. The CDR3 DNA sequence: TGTGCCAGCAGTTGGGACCAAGAGACCCAGTACTTC.

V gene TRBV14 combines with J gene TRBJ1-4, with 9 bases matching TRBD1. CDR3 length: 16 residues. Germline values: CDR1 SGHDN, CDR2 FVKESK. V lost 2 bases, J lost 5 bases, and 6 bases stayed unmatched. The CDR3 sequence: CASSQRWTGVNEKLFF. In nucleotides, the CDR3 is TGTGCCAGCAGCCAAAGATGGACAGGGGTGAATGAAAAACTGTTTTTT. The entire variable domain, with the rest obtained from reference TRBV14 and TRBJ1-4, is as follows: EAGVTQFPSHSVIEKGQTVTLRCDPISGHDNLYWYRRVMGKEIKFLLHFVKESKQDESGMPNNRFLAERTGGTYSTLKVQPAELEDSGVYFCASSQRWTGVNEKLFFGSGTQLSVL.

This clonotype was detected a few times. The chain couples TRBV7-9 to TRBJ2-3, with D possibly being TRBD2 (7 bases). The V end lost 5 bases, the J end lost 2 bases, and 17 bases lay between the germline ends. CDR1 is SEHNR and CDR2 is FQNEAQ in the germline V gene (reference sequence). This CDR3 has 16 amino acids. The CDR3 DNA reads TGTGCCAGCAGCCCCGGGGGCGGGGGCCTCACAGATACGCAGTATTTT. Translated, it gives CASSPGGGGLTDTQYF. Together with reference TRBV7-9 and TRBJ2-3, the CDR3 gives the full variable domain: DTGVSQNPRHKITKRGQNVTFRCDPISEHNRLYWYRQTLGQGPEFLTYFQNEAQLEKSRLLSDRFSAERPKGSFSTLEIQRTEQGDSAMYLCASSPGGGGLTDTQYFGPGTRLTVL.

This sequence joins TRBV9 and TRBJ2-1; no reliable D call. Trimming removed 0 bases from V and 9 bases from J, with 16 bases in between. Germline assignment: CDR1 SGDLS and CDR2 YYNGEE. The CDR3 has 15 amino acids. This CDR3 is CASSVGSTPVGEQFF. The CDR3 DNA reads TGTGCCAGCAGCGTAGGCTCCACCCCCGTGGGTGAGCAGTTCTTC.

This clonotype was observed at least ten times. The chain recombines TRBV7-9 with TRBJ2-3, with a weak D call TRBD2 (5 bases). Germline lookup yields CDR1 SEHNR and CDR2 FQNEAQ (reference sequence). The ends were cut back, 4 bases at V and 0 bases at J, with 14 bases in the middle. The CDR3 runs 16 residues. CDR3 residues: CASSSQRSTSTDTQYF. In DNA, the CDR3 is TGTGCCAGCAGCTCCCAGCGGTCCACTAGCACAGATACGCAGTATTTT.

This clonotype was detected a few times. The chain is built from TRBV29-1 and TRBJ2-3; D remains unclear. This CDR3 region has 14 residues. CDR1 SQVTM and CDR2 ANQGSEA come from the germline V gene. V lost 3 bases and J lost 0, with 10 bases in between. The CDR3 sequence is CSVETRPSTDTQYF. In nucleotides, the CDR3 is TGCAGCGTTGAGACCAGACCTAGCACAGATACGCAGTATTTT.

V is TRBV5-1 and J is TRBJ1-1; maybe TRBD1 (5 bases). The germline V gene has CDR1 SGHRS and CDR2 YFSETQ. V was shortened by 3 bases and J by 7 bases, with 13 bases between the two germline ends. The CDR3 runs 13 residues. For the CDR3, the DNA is TGCGCCAGCAGCTCTGGGTCCAGGGATGAAGCTTTCTTT. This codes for CASSSGSRDEAFF.

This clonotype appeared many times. The CDR3 reads CASSLGDPTNTEAFF. The CDR3 DNA sequence: TGTGCCAGCAGCTTAGGGGACCCAACAAACACTGAAGCTTTCTTT. The chain carries TRBV7-9 and TRBJ1-1; perhaps TRBD1 as D (5 bases). CDR1 is SEHNR, CDR2 FQNEAQ, per germline (reference sequence). CDR3 length: 15 amino acids. Deletions cut 1 base from V and 2 bases from J, with 11 bases between.

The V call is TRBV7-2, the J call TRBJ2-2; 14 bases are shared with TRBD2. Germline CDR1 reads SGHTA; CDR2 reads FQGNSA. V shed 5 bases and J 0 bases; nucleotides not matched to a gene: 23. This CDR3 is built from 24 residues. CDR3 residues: CASSTNPRWTSGGKPEANTGELFF. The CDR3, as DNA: TGTGCCAGCAGCACGAACCCGCGGTGGACTAGCGGGGGGAAACCCGAAGCGAACACCGGGGAGCTGTTTTTT.

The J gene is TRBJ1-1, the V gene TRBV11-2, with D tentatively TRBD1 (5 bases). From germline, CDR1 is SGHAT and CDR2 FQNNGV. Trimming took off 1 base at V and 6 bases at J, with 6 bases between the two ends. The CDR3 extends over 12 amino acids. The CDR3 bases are TGTGCCAGCAGCTTAGCCAGGGCTGAAGCTTTCTTT. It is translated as CASSLARAEAFF.

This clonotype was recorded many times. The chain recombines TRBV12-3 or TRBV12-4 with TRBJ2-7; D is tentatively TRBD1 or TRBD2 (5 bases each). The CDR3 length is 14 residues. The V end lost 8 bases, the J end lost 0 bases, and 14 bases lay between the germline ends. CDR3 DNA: TGTGCCAGCGCCCCGGGGCGGCCCTCCTACGAGCAGTACTTC. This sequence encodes CASAPGRPSYEQYF.

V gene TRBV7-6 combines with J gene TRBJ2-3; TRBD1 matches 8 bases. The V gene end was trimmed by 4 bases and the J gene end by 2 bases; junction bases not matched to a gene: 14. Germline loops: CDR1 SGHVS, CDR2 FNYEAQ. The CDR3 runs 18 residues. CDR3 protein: CASSSLPPAGQVTDTQYF. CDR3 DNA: TGTGCCAGCAGCTCTCTTCCGCCCGCGGGACAGGTCACAGATACGCAGTATTTT.

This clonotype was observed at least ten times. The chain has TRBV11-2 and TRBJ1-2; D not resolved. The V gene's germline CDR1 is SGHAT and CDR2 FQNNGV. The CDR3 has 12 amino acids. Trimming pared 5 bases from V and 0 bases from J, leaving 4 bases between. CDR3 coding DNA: TGTGCCAGCAGCCGGACTAACTATGGCTACACCTTC. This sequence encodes CASSRTNYGYTF.